The entry below describes one T cell receptor beta chain. Its antigen is undetermined. The junction shows a germline mismatch at one end, possibly a read error. This specimen comes from a study of blood T cells in healthy people across ages. Overall study context: Template switching caught about one barcoded beta molecule for each two T cells.

The CDR3 extends over 16 amino acids. CDR1 SGHAT and CDR2 FQNNGV come from the germline V gene. A sample-barcoded 5' primer and a J-beta primer mix were used in a second PCR of roughly 7 to 12 cycles. Using its own MiXCR run on the 5' RACE reads, TCRdb lists one record per CDR3 protein. The data show 800,000 or so distinct CDR3 sequences, with roughly 25% seen just once and under 4.5% held by the top ten. Study-level results: A greater number of naive CD4+ cells and higher diversity distinguished long-lived donors from aged donors.

The same sample was also studied in work on T cells of mothers and their children. That source notes: The entire RNA extract went into cDNA synthesis at about 1.5 ug per 15 ul.

The sample consisted of blood. The receptor was derived from a boy aged 5 to 17 in good health. The V and J genes are TRBV11-2 and TRBJ2-1; 7 bases align to TRBD1. The CDR3 spells CASSLVTGVLYNEQFF. The CDR3 DNA reads as TGTGCCAGCAGCTTAGTCACAGGGGTGCTCTACAACGAGCAGTTCTTC.